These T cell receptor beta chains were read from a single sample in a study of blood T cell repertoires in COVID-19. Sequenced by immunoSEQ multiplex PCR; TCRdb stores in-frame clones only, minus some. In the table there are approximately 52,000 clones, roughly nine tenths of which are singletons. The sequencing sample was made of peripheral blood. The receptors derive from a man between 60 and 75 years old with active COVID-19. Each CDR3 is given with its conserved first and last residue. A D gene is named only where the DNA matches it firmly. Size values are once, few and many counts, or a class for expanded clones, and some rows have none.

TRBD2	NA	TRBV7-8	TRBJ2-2	TGTGCCAGCAGCTTCCTAGCGGAGACGAACACCGGGGAGCTGTTTTTT	CASSFLAETNTGELFF
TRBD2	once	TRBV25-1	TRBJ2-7	TGTGCCAGCAGTGACGCGGGAGGAACCCCTACGCAGTACTTC	CASSDAGGTPTQYF
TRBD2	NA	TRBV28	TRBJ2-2	TGTGCCAGCAGTTTAGGGACTAGCTCCGGGGAGCTGTTTTTT	CASSLGTSSGELFF
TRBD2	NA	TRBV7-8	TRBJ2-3	TGTGCCAGCAGCCCCCGGGACTACAGCACAGATACGCAGTATTTT	CASSPRDYSTDTQYF
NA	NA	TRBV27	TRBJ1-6	TGTGCCAGCAGTCCTAGGAGCTCCTATAATTCACCCCTCCACTTT	CASSPRSSYNSPLHF
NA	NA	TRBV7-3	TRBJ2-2	TGTGCCAGCAGCCTAAACTTAGCGAACACCGGGGAGCTGTTTTTT	CASSLNLANTGELFF
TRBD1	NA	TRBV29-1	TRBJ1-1	TGCAGCGTGAGGACAGGGGGGACGACTGAAGCTTTCTTT	CSVRTGGTTEAFF
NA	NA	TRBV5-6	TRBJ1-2	TGTGCCAGCAGCTTGGGAGGGGGGGCGAGTGGCTACACCTTC	CASSLGGGASGYTF
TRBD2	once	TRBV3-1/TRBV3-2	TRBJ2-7	TGTGCCAGCAGCCAAGTTTGGAGTTTAGGACTAGCCGTACAAATTTCCTACGAGCAGTACTTC	CASSQVWSLGLAVQISYEQYF
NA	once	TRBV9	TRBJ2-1	TGTGCCAGCAGCCCCCGGGGTGGGCCCAATGAGCAGTTCTTC	CASSPRGGPNEQFF
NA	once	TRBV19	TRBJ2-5	TGTGCCAGTAGTATTTCAGTGTACCAAGAGACCCAGTACTTC	CASSISVYQETQYF
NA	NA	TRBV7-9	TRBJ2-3	TGTGCCACCCCGACCGCCGGGGCAGATACGCAGTATTTT	CATPTAGADTQYF
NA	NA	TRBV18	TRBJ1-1	TGTGCCAGCTCACCAATAGGGGGGAACACTGAAGCTTTCTTT	CASSPIGGNTEAFF
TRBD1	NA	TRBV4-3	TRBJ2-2	TGCGCCAGCAGCCTAGGACAGGCGGACACCGGGGAGCTGTTTTTT	CASSLGQADTGELFF
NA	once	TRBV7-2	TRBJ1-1	TGTGCCAGCAGCATCGACAGGCAGGCTGAAGCTTTCTTT	CASSIDRQAEAFF
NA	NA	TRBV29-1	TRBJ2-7	TGCAGCGTTGAAGACGGACGGGAATCCTACGAGCAGTACTTC	CSVEDGRESYEQYF
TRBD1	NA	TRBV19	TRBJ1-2	TGTGCCAGTAGTAACCGGGACAGGGGCGGTGGCTACACCTTC	CASSNRDRGGGYTF
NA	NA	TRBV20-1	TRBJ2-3	TGCAGTGCTAGTCCCCCGGGAAGCACAGATACGCAGTATTTT	CSASPPGSTDTQYF
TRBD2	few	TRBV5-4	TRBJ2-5	TGTGCCAGCAGCTTTGGAGGTCTAGCGGGACACCAAGAGACCCAGTACTTC	CASSFGGLAGHQETQYF
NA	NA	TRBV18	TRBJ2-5	TGTGCCAGCTCACGTAACGCGAGGGAGACCCAGTACTTC	CASSRNARETQYF
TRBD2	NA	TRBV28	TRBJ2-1	TGTGCCAGCAGCGGGACTACGTACTACAATGAGCAGTTCTTC	CASSGTTYYNEQFF
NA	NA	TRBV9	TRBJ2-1	TGTGCCAGCAGCGTTCCCCCCACGGGGGATGAGCAGTTCTTC	CASSVPPTGDEQFF
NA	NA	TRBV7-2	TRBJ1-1	TGTGCCAGCAGCTTAGCGGACGGGGTTAAACAAGATGTGGACACTGAAGCTTTCTTT	CASSLADGVKQDVDTEAFF
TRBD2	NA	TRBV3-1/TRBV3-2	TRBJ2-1	TGTGCCAGCAGCCGATCACTAGCGGGACACTTCTTC	CASSRSLAGHFF
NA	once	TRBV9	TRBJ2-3	TGTGCCAGCAGCGTTGGCGGGACCCCAGATACGCAGTATTTT	CASSVGGTPDTQYF
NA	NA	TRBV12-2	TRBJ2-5	TGTGCAAGTCGCTTAGTCGGGTCCGGGGGAGGGAGGGTAAAAGAGACCCAGTACTTC	CASRLVGSGGGRVKETQYF
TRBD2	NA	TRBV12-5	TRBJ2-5	TGTGCTAGTGCCCCCGGGGCCAAGCTAGCGGGAGAAGAGACCCAGTACTTC	CASAPGAKLAGEETQYF
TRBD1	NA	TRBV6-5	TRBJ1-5	TGTGCCAGTGCGGGACAGGGCAATCAGCCCCAGCATTTT	CASAGQGNQPQHF
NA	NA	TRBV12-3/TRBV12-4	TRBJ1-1	NA	CASSWAQGSIGF
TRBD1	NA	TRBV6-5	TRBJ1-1	TGTGCCACCCCGGCGAGGGACAGAGCGAACACTGAAGCTTTCTTT	CATPARDRANTEAFF
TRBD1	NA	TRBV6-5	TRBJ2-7	TGTGCCAGCAGACCGGGACAGGGGGCGCCCGAGCAGTACTTC	CASRPGQGAPEQYF
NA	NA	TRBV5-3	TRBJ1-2	TGTGCCAGAAGCCTATACAGGGCCCGCGGCTATGGCTACACCTTC	CARSLYRARGYGYTF
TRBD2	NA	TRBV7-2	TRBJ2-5	TGTGCCAGCAGCGGAAGGACTAGCGGGAAAGAGACCCAGTACTTC	CASSGRTSGKETQYF
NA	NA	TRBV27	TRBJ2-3	TGTGCCAGCAGTCCGACTAAAGTGGCTCATACGCAGTATTTT	CASSPTKVAHTQYF
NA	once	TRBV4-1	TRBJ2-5	TGCGCCAGCAGCCAAGAAGGGGGGGGGAGACAGACCCAGTACTTC	CASSQEGGGRQTQYF
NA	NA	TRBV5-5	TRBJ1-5	TGTGCCAGCAGCTCACAGGGTACTTCCCAGCCCCAGCATTTT	CASSSQGTSQPQHF
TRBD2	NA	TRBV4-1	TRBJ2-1	TGCGCCAGCAGAAGGACTAGCGGGAGGTGGGGGCCCAATGAGCAGTTCTTC	CASRRTSGRWGPNEQFF
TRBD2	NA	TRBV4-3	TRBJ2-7	TGCGCCAGCAGCCAAGATCCAGCGGGAGCCTACGAGCAGTACTTC	CASSQDPAGAYEQYF
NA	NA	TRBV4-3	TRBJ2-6	TGCGCCAGCAGCCAAGCCACAGGGACTGGGGCCAACGTCCTGACTTTC	CASSQATGTGANVLTF
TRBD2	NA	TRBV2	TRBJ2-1	TGTGCCAGCAGTGATTTGAGCGGGACCAATGAGCAGTTCTTC	CASSDLSGTNEQFF
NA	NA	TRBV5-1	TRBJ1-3	TGCGCCAGCAGCTTGGGACAGGCAGGCTCTGGAAACACCATATATTTT	CASSLGQAGSGNTIYF
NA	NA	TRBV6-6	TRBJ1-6	TGTGCCAGCAGACGACCCGATTCACCCCTCCACTTT	CASRRPDSPLHF
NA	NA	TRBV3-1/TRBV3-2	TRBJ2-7	TGTGCCAGCAGCCAGTCCGGACTATACGAGCAGTACTTC	CASSQSGLYEQYF
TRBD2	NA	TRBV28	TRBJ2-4	TGTGCCAGCAGTCTGGGACTAGCGGACTTAGCCAAAAACATTCAGTACTTC	CASSLGLADLAKNIQYF